The rows below give T cell receptor beta chains drawn from one sample of a study of CD8 T cells in ankylosing spondylitis. TCRdb processed the 5' RACE reads anew with MiXCR; each CDR3 protein has one entry. The sample contains a few hundred thousand distinct CDR3 sequences, 6.5% to 10% of which appear only once. Sequenced material: blood, either unsorted or a sorted T cell fraction (not recorded which). The receptors derive from a male donor with ankylosing spondylitis. The CDR3 runs from the conserved cysteine through the conserved F or W. The D gene is left open where the match is weak. The size field is filled for only some rows; it gives once, few, many or a size class.

cdr3_nt: TGTGCCAGCCTGCCCCCGGGGGAGTACAATGAGCAGTTCTTC
cdr3_aa: CASLPPGEYNEQFF
clone_size: few
d_call: -
j_call: TRBJ2-1
v_call: TRBV6-1

cdr3_nt: TGTGCCAGCAGCTTATCAACAGGGAGCTACAATGAGCAGTTCTTC
cdr3_aa: CASSLSTGSYNEQFF
clone_size: few
d_call: -
j_call: TRBJ2-1
v_call: TRBV7-2

cdr3_nt: TGTGCCAGCAGACCCTTAGGGGGAGCCGGGGAGCTGTTTTTT
cdr3_aa: CASRPLGGAGELFF
clone_size: few
d_call: -
j_call: TRBJ2-2
v_call: TRBV2

cdr3_nt: TGTGCCAGCAGTTACGAGGGGGCTTATAGCAATCAGCCCCAGCATTTT
cdr3_aa: CASSYEGAYSNQPQHF
clone_size: -
d_call: TRBD1
j_call: TRBJ1-5
v_call: TRBV6-5

cdr3_nt: TGTGCCAGCAGCGCCCGGTCAGGCGCGAACACTGAAGCTTTCTTT
cdr3_aa: CASSARSGANTEAFF
clone_size: -
d_call: -
j_call: TRBJ1-1
v_call: TRBV7-9

cdr3_nt: TGTGCCAGCACCAAGACAGGGAACACTGAAGCTTTCTTT
cdr3_aa: CASTKTGNTEAFF
clone_size: -
d_call: -
j_call: TRBJ1-1
v_call: TRBV12-3/TRBV12-4

cdr3_nt: TGCAGCGCCGGGGCTGGGGTCGGTGGCTACACCTTC
cdr3_aa: CSAGAGVGGYTF
clone_size: many
d_call: -
j_call: TRBJ1-2
v_call: TRBV29-1

cdr3_nt: TGTGCCAGCACCCCATCCCCCCACACAGATACGCAGTATTTT
cdr3_aa: CASTPSPHTDTQYF
clone_size: -
d_call: -
j_call: TRBJ2-3
v_call: TRBV12-3/TRBV12-4

cdr3_nt: TGCAGTGCACCGAAACAGGACTATAGCTCCTACAATGAGCAGTTCTTC
cdr3_aa: CSAPKQDYSSYNEQFF
clone_size: -
d_call: -
j_call: TRBJ2-1
v_call: TRBV20-1

cdr3_nt: TGTGCCAGCAGCTTAGCGGTAACTGAAGCTTTCTTT
cdr3_aa: CASSLAVTEAFF
clone_size: few
d_call: -
j_call: TRBJ1-1
v_call: TRBV11-1

cdr3_nt: TGTGCCAGCAGCGCCTCGGAGGGCTCTGGGGCCAACGTCCTGACTTTC
cdr3_aa: CASSASEGSGANVLTF
clone_size: -
d_call: -
j_call: TRBJ2-6
v_call: TRBV2

cdr3_nt: TGCGCCAGCAGCCGGGGAGAAGAGACCCAGTACTTC
cdr3_aa: CASSRGEETQYF
clone_size: many
d_call: -
j_call: TRBJ2-5
v_call: TRBV5-1

cdr3_nt: TGTGCCAGCAGCTTCCAGGGGGTGAGCACTGAAGCTTTCTTT
cdr3_aa: CASSFQGVSTEAFF
clone_size: -
d_call: TRBD1
j_call: TRBJ1-1
v_call: TRBV7-9

cdr3_nt: TGTGCCAGCAGTTCGGCAGAGACCCAGTACTTC
cdr3_aa: CASSSAETQYF
clone_size: many
d_call: -
j_call: TRBJ2-5
v_call: TRBV27

cdr3_nt: TGCAGCGGAAACCGGGACTACAATGAGCAGTTCTTC
cdr3_aa: CSGNRDYNEQFF
clone_size: many
d_call: -
j_call: TRBJ2-1
v_call: TRBV29-1

cdr3_nt: TGTGCCAGCAGCGCGAAAGTAGCGGGAGGGCCCCCCTACGAGCAGTACTTC
cdr3_aa: CASSAKVAGGPPYEQYF
clone_size: once
d_call: TRBD2
j_call: TRBJ2-7
v_call: TRBV14

cdr3_nt: TGCGCCAGCAGCCCCCCTAGCGGGTACACAGATACGCAGTATTTT
cdr3_aa: CASSPPSGYTDTQYF
clone_size: -
d_call: TRBD2
j_call: TRBJ2-3
v_call: TRBV5-1

cdr3_nt: TGTGCCAGCAGCCAATACGGGAGTGGTGCAGATACGCAGTATTTT
cdr3_aa: CASSQYGSGADTQYF
clone_size: few
d_call: -
j_call: TRBJ2-3
v_call: TRBV4-2

cdr3_nt: TGTGCCAGCAGTGAGGAACGGGAATGGGCCCGTTCGCCCCAGCATTTT
cdr3_aa: CASSEEREWARSPQHF
clone_size: -
d_call: -
j_call: TRBJ1-5
v_call: TRBV2

cdr3_nt: TGTGCCAGCAGTTGGGCTAGCGGGAGCTTCAGTGAGCAGTTCTTC
cdr3_aa: CASSWASGSFSEQFF
clone_size: -
d_call: TRBD2
j_call: TRBJ2-1
v_call: TRBV12-3/TRBV12-4

cdr3_nt: TGCAGCACCCGGGACAGGGAACGAGAGACCCAGTACTTC
cdr3_aa: CSTRDRERETQYF
clone_size: many
d_call: TRBD1
j_call: TRBJ2-5
v_call: TRBV29-1

cdr3_nt: TGTGCCAGCAGCGTTGGGGGACTAGGATCCGCCGGGGAGCTGTTTTTT
cdr3_aa: CASSVGGLGSAGELFF
clone_size: few
d_call: TRBD2
j_call: TRBJ2-2
v_call: TRBV9

cdr3_nt: TGCAGTGCCGTACCGGAGAATCCGGGACTAGCGGTCCAAGAGACCCAGTACTTC
cdr3_aa: CSAVPENPGLAVQETQYF
clone_size: few
d_call: TRBD2
j_call: TRBJ2-5
v_call: TRBV20-1

cdr3_nt: TGTGCCAGCAGCCTAGGGACAGCCTATGAGCAGTTCTTC
cdr3_aa: CASSLGTAYEQFF
clone_size: many
d_call: TRBD1
j_call: TRBJ2-1
v_call: TRBV7-2

cdr3_nt: TGTGCCAGCGGTCCGAGCGCAACAGATACGCAGTATTTT
cdr3_aa: CASGPSATDTQYF
clone_size: -
d_call: -
j_call: TRBJ2-3
v_call: TRBV28

cdr3_nt: TGTGCCAGCAGTGCTCCAGCGATACAAGAGACCCAGTACTTC
cdr3_aa: CASSAPAIQETQYF
clone_size: many
d_call: -
j_call: TRBJ2-5
v_call: TRBV25-1

cdr3_nt: TGTGCCAGCAGCATAGTTCAAAGCAATCAGCCCCAGCATTTT
cdr3_aa: CASSIVQSNQPQHF
clone_size: -
d_call: -
j_call: TRBJ1-5
v_call: TRBV28

cdr3_nt: TGTGCCAGCAGCGGTTCTGGACTGATGGGCAAAAACATTCAGTACTTC
cdr3_aa: CASSGSGLMGKNIQYF
clone_size: few
d_call: -
j_call: TRBJ2-4
v_call: TRBV9

cdr3_nt: TGTGCCAGCAGCCGGAGACTAGCGGGAGCCAGAAGTGGTGAGCAGTTCTTC
cdr3_aa: CASSRRLAGARSGEQFF
clone_size: few
d_call: TRBD2
j_call: TRBJ2-1
v_call: TRBV7-6

cdr3_nt: TGTGCCACCAGCGCCTTACGGAGGGCCCAAGAGACCCAGTACTTC
cdr3_aa: CATSALRRAQETQYF
clone_size: few
d_call: -
j_call: TRBJ2-5
v_call: TRBV15

cdr3_nt: TGTGCCAGCAGTTACTCGTTACTGTACGAGCAGTACTTC
cdr3_aa: CASSYSLLYEQYF
clone_size: -
d_call: -
j_call: TRBJ2-7
v_call: TRBV6-6

cdr3_nt: TGTGCCGGAAGGACGGGGTACAATGAGCAGTTCTTC
cdr3_aa: CAGRTGYNEQFF
clone_size: many
d_call: -
j_call: TRBJ2-1
v_call: TRBV28

cdr3_nt: TGTGCCAGCAGTTTAAGGGTAAAAGCTTTCTTT
cdr3_aa: CASSLRVKAFF
clone_size: -
d_call: -
j_call: TRBJ1-1
v_call: TRBV28

cdr3_nt: TGTGCCAGCAGTTCGCCGGGACATAGGTACCAAGAGACCCAGTACTTC
cdr3_aa: CASSSPGHRYQETQYF
clone_size: few
d_call: -
j_call: TRBJ2-5
v_call: TRBV6-5

cdr3_nt: TGTGCCAGCACCCCGGAACCCCAGCGGGAGAAAAGCACCGGGGAGCTGTTTTTT
cdr3_aa: CASTPEPQREKSTGELFF
clone_size: -
d_call: -
j_call: TRBJ2-2
v_call: TRBV21-1

cdr3_nt: TGCAGTGCTCCCCGGGGACTAGACATGGATGAGCAGTTCTTC
cdr3_aa: CSAPRGLDMDEQFF
clone_size: -
d_call: TRBD2
j_call: TRBJ2-1
v_call: TRBV20-1

cdr3_nt: TGTGCCAGCAGCCGTAGCGGGAGTGGCTACGAGCAGTACTTC
cdr3_aa: CASSRSGSGYEQYF
clone_size: -
d_call: TRBD2
j_call: TRBJ2-7
v_call: TRBV7-8

cdr3_nt: TGTGCCAGCAGCTTGCGTGCCTGGGAGGGCTACACCTTC
cdr3_aa: CASSLRAWEGYTF
clone_size: few
d_call: -
j_call: TRBJ1-2
v_call: TRBV5-6

cdr3_nt: TGTGCCAGCAGCCAAGGACAGGGGGATTTTCGCACCGGGGAGCTGTTTTTT
cdr3_aa: CASSQGQGDFRTGELFF
clone_size: many
d_call: TRBD1
j_call: TRBJ2-2
v_call: TRBV4-2

cdr3_nt: TGCGCCAGCAGCCAAGCAGGTAGCGGGGGAGAGACCCAGTACTTC
cdr3_aa: CASSQAGSGGETQYF
clone_size: few
d_call: TRBD2
j_call: TRBJ2-5
v_call: TRBV4-1

cdr3_nt: TGTGCCAGCAGTTTATTTGGGACAGCCTATAATTCACACCTCCACTTT
cdr3_aa: CASSLFGTAYNSHLHF
clone_size: -
d_call: TRBD1
j_call: TRBJ1-6
v_call: TRBV27

cdr3_nt: TGTGCCAGCAGCGGGAGAGGGACCACCGGGGAGCTGTTTTTT
cdr3_aa: CASSGRGTTGELFF
clone_size: many
d_call: -
j_call: TRBJ2-2
v_call: TRBV2

cdr3_nt: TGCGCCAGCAGCCATCGGGACATCACCTCACCCCTCCACTTT
cdr3_aa: CASSHRDITSPLHF
clone_size: many
d_call: -
j_call: TRBJ1-6
v_call: TRBV5-1

cdr3_nt: TGTGCCAGCAGCCGAACGGGGACACGGAGCGAGCAGTACTTC
cdr3_aa: CASSRTGTRSEQYF
clone_size: -
d_call: -
j_call: TRBJ2-7
v_call: TRBV7-6

cdr3_nt: TGCGCCAGCAGCGAGGACACGACAGGGGATCTCGAGACCCAGTACTTC
cdr3_aa: CASSEDTTGDLETQYF
clone_size: many
d_call: TRBD1
j_call: TRBJ2-5
v_call: TRBV4-1

cdr3_nt: TGTGCCATCAGTGGAGACGGGACTAGCGGGAACCTCCAAGAGACCCAGTACTTC
cdr3_aa: CAISGDGTSGNLQETQYF
clone_size: -
d_call: TRBD2
j_call: TRBJ2-5
v_call: TRBV10-3